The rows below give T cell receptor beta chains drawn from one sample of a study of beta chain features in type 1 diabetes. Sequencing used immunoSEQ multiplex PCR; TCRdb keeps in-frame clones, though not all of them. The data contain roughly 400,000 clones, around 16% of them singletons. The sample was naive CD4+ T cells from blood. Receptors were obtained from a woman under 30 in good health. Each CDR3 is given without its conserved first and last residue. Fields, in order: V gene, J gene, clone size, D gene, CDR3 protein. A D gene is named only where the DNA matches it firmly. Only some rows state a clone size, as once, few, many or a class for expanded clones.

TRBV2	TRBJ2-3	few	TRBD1	ASSLGTGVGDTQY
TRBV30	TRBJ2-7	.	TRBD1	AWSVLKGQPYEQY
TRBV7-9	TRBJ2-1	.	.	ASSLAQYNEQF
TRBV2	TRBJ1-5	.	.	ASSEEPGLRNQPQH
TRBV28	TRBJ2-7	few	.	ASSPGSHSYEQY
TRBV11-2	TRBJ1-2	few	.	ASSLGGIGYT
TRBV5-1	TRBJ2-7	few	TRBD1	ASSFDPGQGMYEQY
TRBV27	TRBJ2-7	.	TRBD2	ASSSSSGLSYEQY
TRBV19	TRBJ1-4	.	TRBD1	ASTPSYRGREEKLF
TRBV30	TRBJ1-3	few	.	AWRHSSGNTIY
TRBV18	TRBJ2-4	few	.	ASSPPVVATRSGIQY
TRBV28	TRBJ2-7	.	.	ASREATRRTYEQY
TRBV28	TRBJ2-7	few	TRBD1	ASSLGYRGHEQY
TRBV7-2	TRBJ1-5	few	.	ASSLAAFGGNQPQH
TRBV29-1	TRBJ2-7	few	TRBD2	SVGTSGASYEQY
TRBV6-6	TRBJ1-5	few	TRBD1	ASTGQGRNQPQH
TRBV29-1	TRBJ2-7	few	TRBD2	SVRTSGTFYEQY
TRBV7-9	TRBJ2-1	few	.	ASSPWGAEDGDEQF
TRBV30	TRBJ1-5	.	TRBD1	AWSPGTARWSQH
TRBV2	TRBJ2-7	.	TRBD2	ASSDRDYGEQY
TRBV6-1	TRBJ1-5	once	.	ASSPVQGSNQPQH
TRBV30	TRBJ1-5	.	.	AGNGGSGQPQH
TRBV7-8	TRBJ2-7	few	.	ASSLDRVNYEQY
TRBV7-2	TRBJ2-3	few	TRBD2	ASSLRAGGRTDTQY